This TCR beta chain was retrieved from a study of T cell changes during pregnancy in multiple sclerosis. There are 17 residues in the CDR3. Germline CDR1 is SGHVS and CDR2 is FQNEAQ. The V segment lost 0 bases and the J segment 0 bases; nucleotides outside the gene matches: 3. The data were produced by immunoSEQ multiplex PCR, yet TCRdb's version contains in-frame clones alone and is incomplete. The sample carries about 46,000 clones, 80% to 95% recorded once. This chain joins TRBV7-8 and TRBJ2-2, with TRBD1 matching over 8 bases. The sequenced sample was CD8+ T cells from peripheral blood mononuclear cells, obtained in the second trimester of pregnancy. The sequence derives from a female donor with multiple sclerosis, enrolled in a pregnancy study. The CDR3 nucleotides read TGTGCCAGCAGCTTAGCCGGGACAGGCCCGAACACCGGGGAGCTGTTTTTT. Translation gives CASSLAGTGPNTGELFF. The full variable domain, in which reference TRBV7-8 and TRBJ2-2 provide the parts outside the CDR3, is GAGVSQSPRYKVAKRGQDVALRCDPISGHVSLFWYQQALGQGPEFLTYFQNEAQLDKSGLPSDRFFAERPEGSVSTLKIQRTQQEDSAVYLCASSLAGTGPNTGELFFGEGSRLTVL.